The rows below give T cell receptor beta chains drawn from one sample of a study of graft-versus-host responses after intestinal transplantation. Some clones are missing from TCRdb's copy, which holds only in-frame ones; the method was immunoSEQ multiplex PCR. This table has 65,000 to 85,000 clones, 80% to 95% appearing once. The source material was bone marrow, sampled around 730 days after intestinal transplantation. The source is a human patient who received an intestinal transplant, so some T cells may come from the graft donor. The CDR3 runs from the conserved cysteine through the conserved F or W. The D gene is left open where the match is weak. Clone size appears in some rows only: once, few, many, or a class for an expanded clone.

j_gene | abundance | v_gene | d_gene | CDR3nt | CDR3aa
TRBJ1-6 | - | TRBV4-2 | - | TGTGCCAGCAGCCAAGATCTCTTCGGTAATTCACCCCTCCACTTT | CASSQDLFGNSPLHF
TRBJ1-2 | - | TRBV18 | - | TGTGCCAGCTCACCCCGACAGACTTCTAAAAGCTACACCTTC | CASSPRQTSKSYTF
TRBJ2-5 | - | TRBV5-4 | TRBD2 | TGTGCCAGCAGCCCCCCACCCGGGACTAGCGCGGAGACCCAGTACTTC | CASSPPPGTSAETQYF
TRBJ2-7 | - | TRBV19 | - | TGTGCCAGTAGCCTCGGGAGTGCCTACGAGCAGTACTTC | CASSLGSAYEQYF
TRBJ1-1 | - | TRBV18 | - | TGTGCCAGCTCACCAGGGGCCGGGATGGAAAACACTGAAGCTTTCTTT | CASSPGAGMENTEAFF
TRBJ2-7 | - | TRBV5-1 | TRBD1 | TGCGCCAGCATGAGGACAGGCCTCTCCTACGAGCAGTACTTC | CASMRTGLSYEQYF
TRBJ2-2 | - | TRBV9 | TRBD2 | TGTGCCAGCAGCGGACTAGCGGGGAACACCGGGGAGCTGTTTTTT | CASSGLAGNTGELFF
TRBJ2-1 | - | TRBV6-5 | - | TGTGCCAGCAAATACGGTGCAGGAGATGGCTATGAGCAGTTCTTC | CASKYGAGDGYEQFF
TRBJ1-5 | - | TRBV19 | - | TGTGCCAGTAGTCCGGCCACCAGGCAGCCCCAGCATTTT | CASSPATRQPQHF
TRBJ2-5 | - | TRBV9 | - | TGTGCCAGCAGCGTAGTAGGAGGGGAAGAGACCCAGTACTTC | CASSVVGGEETQYF
TRBJ1-1 | - | TRBV2 | - | TGTGCCAGCAGTGGAGACAGAAACACTGAAGCTTTCTTT | CASSGDRNTEAFF
TRBJ2-7 | - | TRBV10-3 | TRBD2 | TGTGCCATCAGTACCACTAGCGGCTCCTACGAGCAGTACTTC | CAISTTSGSYEQYF
TRBJ2-1 | - | TRBV28 | TRBD1 | TGTGCCAGCAGTCCCAGGGGGGAGCAGTTCTTC | CASSPRGEQFF
TRBJ2-1 | - | TRBV11-2 | TRBD1 | TGTGCCAGCAGCCTCGTCAGACAGGGGGCCTACAATGAGCAGTTCTTC | CASSLVRQGAYNEQFF
TRBJ2-1 | few | TRBV27 | - | TGTGCCAGCAGTTTATACGGGGACACCTCCTACAATGAGCAGTTCTTC | CASSLYGDTSYNEQFF
TRBJ1-2 | - | TRBV19 | - | TGTGCCAGTAGTATAGGACAGGACTATGGCTACACCTTC | CASSIGQDYGYTF
TRBJ2-7 | - | TRBV7-9 | TRBD2 | TGTGCCAGCAGAGGTACCGGGACTAGCGGGTTAAGCTCCTACGAGCAGTACTTC | CASRGTGTSGLSSYEQYF
TRBJ1-1 | few | TRBV7-3 | - | TGTGCCAGCAGCTCCGACCCTAACACTGAAGCTTTCTTT | CASSSDPNTEAFF
TRBJ2-7 | once | TRBV29-1 | - | TGCAGCGTTGAAGAAGGAGGGGTGGGGGACAACCCCTACGAGCAGTACTTC | CSVEEGGVGDNPYEQYF
TRBJ1-1 | - | TRBV2 | TRBD1 | TGTGCCAGCAGTGAGTTGGGACAGGGGAACACTGAAGCTTTCTTT | CASSELGQGNTEAFF
TRBJ1-1 | - | TRBV27 | - | TGTGCCAGCAGTTTACAGGCTAGAAACACTGAAGCTTTCTTT | CASSLQARNTEAFF
TRBJ2-1 | - | TRBV27 | - | TGTGCCAGCAGTTTATCTCGGCTAGGGGGGATTACCGGGACGAAGTACAATGAGCAGTTCTTC | CASSLSRLGGITGTKYNEQFF
TRBJ2-7 | once | TRBV6-5 | TRBD2 | TGTGCCAGCAGCTATTTCGGGGGGGGTCCCTACGAGCAGTACTTC | CASSYFGGGPYEQYF
TRBJ2-6 | - | TRBV18 | - | TGTGCCAGCTCACCGGAGGTTAGCTCTGGGGCCAACGTCCTGACTTTC | CASSPEVSSGANVLTF
TRBJ1-1 | - | TRBV6-4 | - | TGTGCCAGCAGTTACGTGGCTCCTCAGGGCACTGAAGCTTTCTTT | CASSYVAPQGTEAFF
TRBJ2-1 | - | TRBV28 | - | TGTGCCAGCAGGGGGCAGAAATGGTATGAGCAGTTCTTC | CASRGQKWYEQFF
TRBJ2-4 | - | TRBV9 | - | TGTGCCAGCAGCGTAGGGTCGACAGACAAAAACATTCAGTACTTC | CASSVGSTDKNIQYF
TRBJ2-5 | once | TRBV9 | - | TGTGCCAGCAGCTCAGACGATCCCGGGGAGACCCAGTACTTC | CASSSDDPGETQYF
TRBJ2-7 | - | TRBV6-6 | - | TGTGCCACCCAAACAGCCTACGAGCAGTACTTC | CATQTAYEQYF
TRBJ1-5 | once | TRBV6-1 | - | TGTGCCAGCAGTTCCGTTTATCAGCCCCAGCATTTT | CASSSVYQPQHF
TRBJ2-5 | - | TRBV19 | TRBD2 | TGTGCCAGTAGTATACTAGCGGGAGGTGAAGAGACCCAGTACTTC | CASSILAGGEETQYF